Listed here is a single T cell receptor beta chain. In the authors' methods: Estimated nucleated cell counts came from reference gene primer amplification. Data came from immunoSEQ multiplex PCR; TCRdb stores just in-frame clones and leaves some out. V and J calls and clone size come straight from that table; D and trimming were deduced from the DNA. The sample carries 250,000 or so clones, about 80% recorded once. These data belong to a study of blood T cell repertoires in COVID-19. Study overall: The cDNA or gDNA used as material had been derived from T cells, B-cell-depleted T cells, or PBMCs.

The participants were between about 18 and 90 years old and came from about two dozen US areas. Recovery meant two consecutive negative NP/OP PCR tests, professional clearance, or resolved symptoms. This receptor was identified in a man over 45 who had recovered from COVID-19. The source material was PBMCs or T cells enriched from blood (not recorded which).

The CDR3 DNA sequence: TGCGCCAGCGGGCGAGCAAACGAAGAGACCCAGTACTTC. This sequence encodes CASGRANEETQYF. The V and J genes are TRBV10-1 and TRBJ2-5; no reliable D call. The CDR3 extends over 13 amino acids. Germline V gene lookup returns CDR1 WNHNN and CDR2 SYGVQD (reference sequence). V shed 8 bases and J shed 3 bases, with 13 bases lying between them.